The 30 T cell receptor beta chains reported below all come from one sample, sequenced in a study of multiple sclerosis patients with progressive multifocal leukoencephalopathy. Assay: immunoSEQ multiplex PCR; the TCRdb copy retains only in-frame clones and omits some. The data contain 25,000 to 35,000 clones, roughly 90% of them seen just once; the ten biggest clones take up about 3.2%. Described time point: time of PML onset. Sequencing used PBMCs, obtained from a patient treated with natalizumab. Receptor source: a human donor with progressive multifocal leukoencephalopathy.

This clone was counted a few times. The chain links TRBV7-9 to TRBJ1-2; D not certain. The V gene lost 0 bases and the J gene lost 7 bases, with 3 bases spanning the gap. The CDR3 loop spans 11 amino acids. Looked up from germline, CDR1 is SEHNR and CDR2 is FQNEAQ (reference sequence). CDR3 region: CASSLASGYTF. The CDR3 region has the DNA TGTGCCAGCAGCTTAGCCAGTGGCTACACCTTC.

The chain joins TRBV6-6 to TRBJ1-2, with 7 bases identical to TRBD1. Germline V lookup: CDR1 MNHNY, CDR2 SVGAGI (reference sequence). There are 12 residues in the CDR3. Unmatched junction bases numbered 2, after V lost 6 bases and J lost 4 bases. CDR3 sequence (DNA): TGTGCCAGCAGAAGGGACAGCTATGGCTACACCTTC. Protein: CASRRDSYGYTF.

This chain connects TRBV10-3 to TRBJ2-7; 9 bases are shared with TRBD1. The CDR3 contains 15 residues. Per germline, CDR1 ENHRY and CDR2 SYGVKD. J lost 7 bases, V lost 0 bases, and 7 bases had no gene match. The CDR3 nucleotides are TGTGCCATCAGTGAGTCAAAAAAACAGGGGGCGGAGCAGTACTTC. This sequence encodes CAISESKKQGAEQYF.

This clone occurred once. This chain uses TRBV28 with TRBJ2-3; possibly TRBD2 for D (7 bases). Trimming pared 2 bases from V and 3 bases from J, leaving 18 bases between. There are 17 residues in the CDR3. Germline loops: CDR1 MDHEN, CDR2 SYDVKM. The CDR3 sequence: CASSLVRGAGRTDTQYF. The CDR3 DNA reads TGTGCCAGCAGTTTAGTACGGGGGGCAGGTCGGACAGATACGCAGTATTTT.

V usage is TRBV14 and J usage is TRBJ1-2; D is uncertain. Looked up from germline, CDR1 is SGHDN and CDR2 is FVKESK. Between the trimmed V and J ends, which lost 6 bases and 2 bases, there was a span of 7 bases. The length of the CDR3 is 12 residues. CDR3 protein: CASSSQNYGYTF. In nucleotides, the CDR3 is TGTGCCAGCAGTTCACAGAACTATGGCTACACCTTC.

The chain is built from TRBV11-2 and TRBJ1-1; TRBD1 matches at 7 bases. J lost 4 bases, V lost 0 bases, and 5 bases had no gene match. The CDR3 totals 15 residues. CDR1 is SGHAT, CDR2 FQNNGV, per germline. CDR3 nucleotides: TGTGCCAGCAGCTTAGATCAGGGGGTCGGCACTGAAGCTTTCTTT. Amino acid sequence: CASSLDQGVGTEAFF.

The CDR3 nucleotides are TGTGCCTGGAGTTCCCCCTACTATGGCTACACCTTC. Residues: CAWSSPYYGYTF. V and J are TRBV30 and TRBJ1-2; D is undetermined. The CDR3 totals 12 residues. The germline CDR1 and CDR2 sequences are GTSNPN and SVGIG (reference sequence). Trimming removed 2 bases from V and 3 bases from J, with 7 bases in between.

The V gene is TRBV14, the J gene TRBJ2-1; the D call may be TRBD1 or TRBD2 (6 bases each). The ends were cut back, 4 bases at V and 9 bases at J, with 22 bases in the middle. Germline values: CDR1 SGHDN, CDR2 FVKESK. CDR3 length equals 16 residues. Written as DNA, the CDR3 is TGTGCCAGCAGCCCCAGGACAGTCAGGACTACCGTTGAGCAGTTCTTC. Translating gives CASSPRTVRTTVEQFF.

The chain joins TRBV6-1 to TRBJ1-2; no clear D gene. Trimming removed 3 bases from V and 8 bases from J, with 7 bases in between. The CDR3 contains 11 residues. Germline-derived CDR1 and CDR2 are MNHNS and SASEGT. The CDR3 DNA reads as TGTGCCAGCAGTGACAGAGACGGCTACACCTTC. Translated: CASSDRDGYTF.

The V call is TRBV15, the J call TRBJ2-5; 10 bases are a match to TRBD1. The CDR3 runs to 13 residues. V shed 5 bases, J shed 4 bases, and the junction held 1 base outside the gene matches. Germline lookup yields CDR1 LNHNV and CDR2 YYDKDF (reference sequence). The CDR3 DNA sequence: TGTGCCACCAGCGGACAGGGGGGAGAGACCCAGTACTTC. Amino acids: CATSGQGGETQYF.

V is TRBV7-2 and J is TRBJ2-1, with D unresolved. The germline V gene encodes CDR1 SGHTA and CDR2 FQGNSA. Between the trimmed V and J ends, which lost 5 bases and 6 bases, there was a span of 20 bases. There are 16 residues in the CDR3. The CDR3 sequence is CASSPRKSLSGNEQFF. Written as DNA, the CDR3 is TGTGCCAGCAGCCCCCGAAAAAGTCTTTCGGGCAATGAGCAGTTCTTC.

V usage is TRBV19 and J usage is TRBJ2-3; D gene uncertain. V lost 5 bases, J lost 2 bases, and 14 bases lay in between. Germline V gene sequence: CDR1 LNHDA, CDR2 SQIVND (reference sequence). CDR3 length equals 15 residues. The CDR3 region has the DNA TGTGCCAGTAGTTCAGTCGGCAGCCACACAGATACGCAGTATTTT. This translates into CASSSVGSHTDTQYF.

The chain is built from TRBV28 and TRBJ1-5, with D possibly TRBD1 on 5 matching bases. The CDR3 has 14 residues. V lost 3 bases to trimming and J lost 6 bases, with 12 bases between them. In germline, CDR1 is MDHEN, CDR2 SYDVKM. The CDR3 reads CASSFSGNPQPQHF. The CDR3 nucleotides read TGTGCCAGCAGTTTCTCAGGGAACCCTCAGCCCCAGCATTTT.

This clone was picked up a small number of times. CDR3 DNA sequence: TGCGCCAGCAGCTTGGAGGGCAGGGGGCCTGGCACAGATACGCAGTATTTT. Translating it yields CASSLEGRGPGTDTQYF. V usage is TRBV5-1 and J usage is TRBJ2-3; 8 bases agree with TRBD1. V lost 0 bases to trimming and J lost 1 base; unmatched junction nucleotides: 7. Germline V gene data show CDR1 as SGHRS and CDR2 as YFSETQ. This CDR3 has 17 amino acids.

This sequence joins TRBV6-5 and TRBJ2-7, with D perhaps matching TRBD1 (5 bases). The CDR3 has 12 residues. Trimming removed 5 bases at V and 5 bases at J, with 10 bases between. The germline V gene encodes CDR1 MNHEY and CDR2 SVGAGI. CDR3 region: CASSRGAHEQYF. In nucleotides, the CDR3 is TGTGCCAGCAGTAGGGGCGCCCACGAGCAGTACTTC.

Only one count was recorded for this clone. The V call is TRBV5-6, the J call TRBJ1-1; D remains ambiguous. Germline CDR1 and CDR2: SGHDT and YYEEEE. The CDR3 spans 14 residues. Trimming shortened V by 3 bases and J by 1 base, and 10 bases separated the two germline ends. Here the CDR3 DNA reads TGTGCCAGCAGCTCAGGACCGGAGAACACTGAAGCTTTCTTT. Residues: CASSSGPENTEAFF.

The chain recombines TRBV5-1 with TRBJ2-3, with D perhaps TRBD2 (6 bases). V was pared by 4 bases and J by 2 bases, with 20 bases between. The CDR3 runs 17 residues. Germline lookup yields CDR1 SGHRS and CDR2 YFSETQ. The CDR3 DNA is TGCGCCAGCAGCCCGGGTGGGGGGTCCCCCTCCACAGATACGCAGTATTTT. Protein product: CASSPGGGSPSTDTQYF.

The chain combines TRBV7-9 with TRBJ2-2; D gene unclear. CDR1 SEHNR and CDR2 FQNEAQ come from the germline V gene (reference sequence). Deletions cut 5 bases from V and 1 base from J, with 11 bases between. The CDR3 sequence is 15 residues long. In DNA, the CDR3 is TGTGCCAGCAGCGCCCAGGCCCAGAACACCGGGGAGCTGTTTTTT. Protein sequence: CASSAQAQNTGELFF.

The chain uses TRBV7-2 and TRBJ2-3; perhaps TRBD2 as D (6 bases). This CDR3 contains 17 residues. V lost 0 bases to trimming and J lost 4 bases, with 17 bases between them. Germline V gene sequence: CDR1 SGHTA, CDR2 FQGNSA. The CDR3 is CASSLAYAGSGPDTQYF. DNA for the CDR3: TGTGCCAGCAGCTTAGCGTATGCCGGGAGTGGCCCAGATACGCAGTATTTT.

Written as DNA, the CDR3 is TGTGCCAGCAGCGCCCAGTCAGGGGGAGGAGATACGCAGTATTTT. Amino acid sequence: CASSAQSGGGDTQYF. The rearrangement links TRBV6-4 to TRBJ2-3, with D perhaps matching TRBD1 (7 bases). This CDR3 is 15 amino acids long. V gave up 6 bases and J gave up 5 bases, with 18 bases separating them. In germline, CDR1 is MRHNA, CDR2 SNTAGT.

The V and J genes are TRBV2 and TRBJ1-4, with TRBD1 matching 7 bases. Germline V CDR1 and CDR2: SNHLY, FYNNEI. Trimming at V came to 1 base and at J to 4 bases, leaving 12 bases not matched to a gene. This CDR3 has 18 residues. DNA of the CDR3: TGTGCCAGCAGTGAAGGGGCCCGACCGGGACAGAATAATGAAAAACTGTTTTTT. Translation: CASSEGARPGQNNEKLFF.

The chain couples TRBV10-3 to TRBJ1-1; D possibly corresponds to TRBD1 (5 bases). V was trimmed by 7 bases and J by 2 bases, leaving 11 bases between them. CDR3 length: 13 amino acids. The germline gives CDR1 ENHRY, CDR2 SYGVKD. The CDR3 coding sequence is TGTGCCATCACCGGGGACGGCAACACTGAAGCTTTCTTT. Translating it yields CAITGDGNTEAFF.

This sequence joins TRBV6-1 and TRBJ2-5, with D possibly TRBD1 on 6 matching bases. The J call may be mistaken, given a closer DNA end match to TRBJ2-7. The CDR3 is 13 residues long. The germline V gene has CDR1 MNHNS and CDR2 SASEGT. CDR3 coding DNA: TGTGCCAGCATGGCCCTACAGGGCTACGAGCAGTACTTC. It codes for CASMALQGYEQYF.

The V call is TRBV28, the J call TRBJ1-1, with D maybe TRBD1 (5 bases). From germline, CDR1 is MDHEN and CDR2 SYDVKM. CDR3 length: 13 amino acids. V lost 8 bases and J 5 bases, leaving 15 bases between the germline ends. The CDR3 region is CASWAGVMTEAFF. CDR3 bases: TGTGCCAGCTGGGCGGGGGTTATGACTGAAGCTTTCTTT.

The CDR3 loop reads CASSSDRPEQFF. Here the CDR3 DNA reads TGTGCCAGCAGCTCGGACAGGCCTGAGCAGTTCTTC. This chain links TRBV7-2 with TRBJ2-1; TRBD1 aligns across 7 bases. The J segment lost 9 bases and the V segment lost 4 bases, leaving 3 bases of the junction unmatched. CDR3 length equals 12 residues. Per the germline V gene, CDR1 is SGHTA and CDR2 is FQGNSA.

The chain carries TRBV5-1 and TRBJ2-2, with 11 bases matching TRBD1. The CDR3 contains 15 residues. J lost 4 bases, V lost 3 bases, and 2 bases had no gene match. CDR1 is SGHRS, CDR2 YFSETQ, per germline. Here the CDR3 DNA reads TGCGCCAGCAGCTGGGGACAGGGGGGCACCGGGGAGCTGTTTTTT. The encoded protein is CASSWGQGGTGELFF. Full variable domain (rest looked up from reference TRBV5-1 and TRBJ2-2): KAGVTQTPRYLIKTRGQQVTLSCSPISGHRSVSWYQQTPGQGLQFLFEYFSETQRNKGNFPGRFSGRQFSNSRSEMNVSTLELGDSALYLCASSWGQGGTGELFFGEGSRLTVL.

CDR3 nucleotides: TGTGCCAGCAGCGTAGCCGGGAGAGTAGGTAATGAGCAGTTCTTC. Translating it yields CASSVAGRVGNEQFF. The V gene is TRBV9, the J gene TRBJ2-1; D might be TRBD2 (6 bases). The CDR3 consists of 15 residues. Germline V gives CDR1 SGDLS, CDR2 YYNGEE. With 0 bases removed from V and 7 bases from J, the gap between germline ends came to 14 bases.

The chain couples TRBV19 to TRBJ2-3; D unclear. CDR3 length: 13 residues. V was cut by 8 bases and J by 2 bases, with 11 bases left in between. The V gene's germline CDR1 is LNHDA and CDR2 SQIVND (reference sequence). The CDR3: CASQSTDTDTQYF. The CDR3 DNA follows: TGTGCCAGTCAGAGTACCGACACAGATACGCAGTATTTT.

In this sample, this clone turned up once. One end of the junction is discordant with germline, which a read error may explain. Additional DNA sequences in this sample encode the identical CDR3. The V gene is TRBV5-8, the J gene TRBJ1-2; no definite D call. This CDR3 is 12 amino acids long. Per the germline V gene, CDR1 is SGHTS and CDR2 is YDEGEE. Written as DNA, the CDR3 is TGTGCCAGTAGCTTGGAGGACTATGGCTACACCTTC. Amino acids: CASSLEDYGYTF.

The chain has TRBV10-3 and TRBJ2-5; 14 nucleotides line up with TRBD2. V gave up 11 bases and J gave up 4 bases; unmatched junction bases: 6. CDR1 and CDR2 from the germline V gene are ENHRY and SYGVKD. This CDR3 is 14 amino acids long. This chain's CDR3 is CASSGTSGGETQYF. CDR3 DNA: TGTGCCTCGTCCGGGACTAGCGGGGGAGAGACCCAGTACTTC.